What follows is one TCR beta chain and its context. This clonotype has a handful of counts. Its antigen remains undetermined. One base away there is no much larger clone; base qualities are not given. The sample originates from a study of CD8 T cells in ankylosing spondylitis (dated by TCRdb to about 2017). For the study in its entirety: The study profiled T cell receptor beta repertoires in healthy donors and ankylosing spondylitis patients to find disease-linked TCR variants. The whole study cohort included under 140 healthy donors and 25 ankylosing spondylitis patients. Peripheral blood was sampled, and synovial fluid was also collected from ankylosing spondylitis patients. What the research found in general, with its limitations: The disease-linked clones were reported as significantly enriched in matched synovial fluid samples from ankylosing spondylitis patients. A TCR beta motif made up of fewer than 10 highly homologous amino acid variants appeared to be characteristic of blood from ankylosing spondylitis patients. Some motif variants were previously reported in synovial fluid and blood of reactive arthritis patients, suggesting common disease-initiation mechanisms. A CD8+ phenotype was shown by the disease-linked clones, which were found at relatively low frequencies in peripheral blood.

The V end loses 2 bases and the J end loses 7 bases, and a stretch of 8 bases separates them. From the cysteine through the phenylalanine, the CDR3 covers 12 amino acids. The kept DNA is CDR3 alone, 36 bases in frame from the first base. TCRdb names Illumina HiSeq 2500 as the instrument used. Quantitative 5'-RACE with molecular barcodes was used to prepare TCR beta libraries. From the authors' description of their analysis: Disease-linked TCR variants were identified with a new computational method built on a probabilistic model of VDJ rearrangement. The public reads were quality trimmed at Q25 with fastp and then assembled into clones with MiXCR by TCRdb, keeping productive beta chains. Each record represents a unique CDR3 protein, reported with the most common genes and DNA among its rows. The V and J calls follow TCRdb's processing rather than the paper's. The sample has approximately 350,000 distinct CDR3 sequences on record, 20% of them singletons. The top ten constitute around 13% of the sample.

The V gene is TRBV12-3 or TRBV12-4 and the J gene is TRBJ2-5; the D segment cannot be called with confidence. The sequenced sample was blood, either unsorted or a sorted T cell fraction (not recorded which). This sequence was found in a male donor with ankylosing spondylitis or in good health (not recorded which). This receptor has the CDR3 CASSLSHGTQYF. At the DNA level, the sequence is TGTGCCAGCAGTTTATCTCATGGGACCCAGTACTTC.